This TCR beta chain was identified in a study of shared clonotypes between healthy human individuals. Replicate PCRs for sorted subsets used approximately 220 ng DNA; this equaled around 29,000 T cell genomes. The protocol was immunoSEQ multiplex PCR, while the TCRdb copy is restricted to in-frame clones and leaves out a portion. Here the sample spans some 2.1 million clones, over 85% being singletons. About this clone: The antigen is unknown.

General study points: Clonotypes that were shared across a handful of donors made up approximately 5% of naive CD4 clonotypes.

The donor population consisted of healthy HIV-negative adults with no recent acute infections or vaccinations. V was trimmed by 2 bases and J by 4 bases, leaving 11 bases between them. This CDR3 is 14 amino acids long. In germline, CDR1 is SEHNR, CDR2 FQNEAQ (reference sequence). The sample taken for sequencing was naive CD4+ T cells sorted from blood. Noted subset: CD45RA+ positively selected. The receptor was derived from a man between 18 and 35 years old in good health. The genes are TRBV7-9 and TRBJ1-1, with a tentative D call TRBD1 (5 bases). This CDR3 reads CASSLLQGGTEAFF. CDR3 DNA sequence: TGTGCCAGCAGCTTATTGCAGGGAGGCACTGAAGCTTTCTTT.